These 17 T cell receptor beta chains were sequenced from one sample in a study of T cell responses to AZD1222 COVID-19 vaccine. The method was immunoSEQ multiplex PCR; TCRdb's version includes in-frame clones alone and lacks a portion of them. Here the sample spans under 150,000 clones, around 90% being singletons. Sample: peripheral blood, taken 28 days after the second AZD1222 dose. These receptors were collected from an adult who received the AZD1222 COVID-19 vaccine.

The chain links TRBV2 to TRBJ1-5; D is unresolved. Germline V CDR1 and CDR2: SNHLY, FYNNEI. V lost 3 bases, J lost 4 bases, and 4 bases lay in between. CDR3 size: 12 residues. The CDR3 DNA reads TGTGCCAGCAGTGATAGAAATCAGCCCCAGCATTTT. Translation gives CASSDRNQPQHF.

The chain combines TRBV6-1 with TRBJ1-1; the D gene is possibly TRBD1 (5 bases). CDR3 length equals 16 residues. Germline CDR1 is MNHNS and CDR2 is SASEGT. Trimming cost V 8 bases and J 5 bases, with 24 bases left between them. CDR3 in DNA: TGTGCCAGCTGTGGGACTCTGGGAACACTGTGGACTGAAGCTTTCTTT. Protein: CASCGTLGTLWTEAFF.

The chain has TRBV7-3 and TRBJ1-1; D gene unclear. With 1 base removed from V and 2 bases from J, the gap between germline ends came to 5 bases. CDR3 length: 13 amino acids. CDR1 SGHTA and CDR2 FQGTGA come from the germline V gene. CDR3 in DNA: TGTGCCAGCAGCTTAAACAGAAACACTGAAGCTTTCTTT. Residues: CASSLNRNTEAFF.

The rearrangement joins TRBV23-1 to TRBJ1-5; 10 positions agree with TRBD1. TRBV23-1 is an ORF for which the function is uncertain. Unmatched junction bases numbered 13, after V lost 6 bases and J lost 2 bases. There are 18 residues in the CDR3. The CDR3, as DNA: TGCGCCAGCAGCCCCTTCGGGACAGGGGTTAACGGCAATCAGCCCCAGCATTTT. Encoded protein: CASSPFGTGVNGNQPQHF.

The chain combines TRBV4-1 with TRBJ1-1; TRBD1 is a possible D gene (5 bases). The V end lost 4 bases, the J end lost 0 bases, and 12 bases lay between the germline ends. The germline V gene has CDR1 MGHRA and CDR2 YSYEKL. This CDR3 is built from 15 residues. As DNA, the CDR3 is TGCGCCAGCAGCCCACCCCGGGGCGTGAACACTGAAGCTTTCTTT. Translating gives CASSPPRGVNTEAFF.

The V gene is TRBV6-2 or TRBV6-3, the J gene TRBJ1-1; D possibly corresponds to TRBD1 (5 bases). This CDR3 comprises 16 residues. Deletions cut 5 bases from V and 6 bases from J, with 22 bases between. Germline V gene lookup returns CDR1 MNHEY and CDR2 SVGEGT. For the CDR3, the DNA is TGTGCCAGCAGTCCGACCGGGACCGATTGGGGGGCTGAAGCTTTCTTT. This gives the protein CASSPTGTDWGAEAFF.

V is TRBV7-2 and J is TRBJ2-1; no definite D call. Germline V lookup: CDR1 SGHTA, CDR2 FQGNSA. V was pared by 1 base and J by 15 bases, with 16 bases between. This CDR3 is built from 13 residues. The CDR3 sequence: CASSLGDGTNPFF. The CDR3 DNA reads as TGTGCCAGCAGCTTAGGTGACGGAACCAACCCGTTCTTC.

The table lists this clone with a count of one. CDR3 residues: CASSYLSRGAEQFF. CDR3 sequence (DNA): TGTGCCAGCAGTTACTTATCGCGGGGGGCTGAGCAGTTCTTC. V is TRBV6-2 or TRBV6-3 and J is TRBJ2-1; 8 nucleotides agree with TRBD2. This CDR3 region has 14 residues. With V trimmed by 1 base and J by 9 bases, 5 bases remained unmatched. Germline CDR1 MNHEY, CDR2 SVGEGT.

The chain carries TRBV7-8 and TRBJ1-1; no reliable D call. Deletions cut 5 bases from V and 0 bases from J, with 13 bases between. CDR1 and CDR2 from the germline V gene are SGHVS and FQNEAQ. The CDR3 contains 15 residues. In nucleotides, the CDR3 is TGTGCCAGCAGCACCGGACCGAGGATGAACACTGAAGCTTTCTTT. As protein: CASSTGPRMNTEAFF.

This chain uses TRBV2 with TRBJ1-6; a possible D gene is TRBD1 (5 bases). With 5 bases removed from V and 6 bases from J, the gap between germline ends came to 14 bases. The CDR3 consists of 15 residues. CDR1 and CDR2 (germline): SNHLY, FYNNEI. The CDR3 DNA is TGTGCCAGCAGTCGGGACCTCCTCCCTAATTCACCCCTCCACTTT. This codes for CASSRDLLPNSPLHF.

Only a few counts were recorded for this clone. This rearrangement joins TRBV6-2 or TRBV6-3 to TRBJ1-1, with D hard to call. The CDR3 length is 11 residues. Trimming left V 6 bases short and J 6 bases short, with 8 bases between. Germline loops: CDR1 MNHEY, CDR2 SVGEGT. CDR3: CASSRTSEAFF. CDR3 DNA sequence: TGTGCCAGCAGCCGAACCTCTGAAGCTTTCTTT.

The chain uses TRBV7-9 and TRBJ1-4; D is ambiguous. This CDR3 spans 13 amino acids. Germline CDR1 is SEHNR and CDR2 is FQNEAQ (reference sequence). With 3 bases removed from V and 5 bases from J, the gap between germline ends came to 7 bases. The DNA of the CDR3 is TGTGCCAGCAGCTTTCCGGGGAATGAAAAACTGTTTTTT. It yields the protein CASSFPGNEKLFF.

The chain is built from TRBV11-2 and TRBJ1-1; TRBD1 might be the D (5 bases). Germline V gives CDR1 SGHAT, CDR2 FQNNGV. CDR3 size: 13 residues. Trimming cost V 7 bases and J 3 bases, with 12 bases left between them. The CDR3 protein is CASTAGMDTEAFF. The CDR3 nucleotides are TGTGCCAGCACGGCAGGGATGGACACTGAAGCTTTCTTT.

This chain links TRBV6-5 with TRBJ2-7; 8 nucleotides match TRBD1. CDR1 is MNHEY, CDR2 SVGAGI, per germline. The CDR3 has 15 residues. The trim removed 8 bases at V and 2 bases at J, leaving 11 bases unmatched. The CDR3 DNA reads as TGTGCCAGCGGAGGACAGGGAATCAACACCTACGAGCAGTACTTC. Residues: CASGGQGINTYEQYF.

The chain has TRBV6-2 or TRBV6-3 and TRBJ2-2, with D perhaps matching TRBD2 (5 bases). Trimming removed 5 bases from V and 4 bases from J, with 17 bases in between. Germline V lookup: CDR1 MNHEY, CDR2 SVGEGT. The CDR3 totals 16 residues. In DNA, the CDR3 is TGTGCCAGCAGTCAAGGACTCTCTCGGACCACCGGGGAGCTGTTTTTT. This gives the protein CASSQGLSRTTGELFF.

V gene TRBV2 combines with J gene TRBJ1-3; the match to TRBD1 covers 8 bases. V lost 5 bases, J lost 0 bases, and 9 bases stayed unmatched. CDR1 SNHLY and CDR2 FYNNEI come from the germline V gene. There are 17 residues in the CDR3. CDR3 DNA sequence: TGTGCCAGCAGTCTGGTGACAGGGGCGAACTCTGGAAACACCATATATTTT. This sequence encodes CASSLVTGANSGNTIYF.

The chain recombines TRBV18 with TRBJ1-1; D uncertain. V lost 5 bases, J lost 1 base, and 14 bases lay in between. The germline V gene encodes CDR1 KGHSH and CDR2 LQKENI. The CDR3 length is 15 residues. The chain's CDR3 is CASSSTAQANTEAFF. The DNA of the CDR3 is TGTGCCAGCTCATCGACTGCCCAAGCGAACACTGAAGCTTTCTTT.